The 29 T cell receptor beta chains presented below share a single source sample, sequenced in a study of response to subunit inactivated influenza vaccine. A single record per CDR3 protein comes from TCRdb applying MiXCR to the RT-PCR reads. The sample carries 450,000 to 600,000 distinct CDR3 sequences, approximately 17% recorded once. The source material was CD4+ T cells sorted from PBMCs, sampled less than 30 months after vaccination. The receptors come from a man in his fifties or sixties who received an inactivated influenza vaccine.

This clonotype was recorded at least ten times. This chain joins TRBV29-1 and TRBJ2-7; D perhaps matches TRBD2 (5 bases). V shed 6 bases and J shed 1 base, with 10 bases lying between them. The CDR3 runs to 12 residues. Germline-derived CDR1 and CDR2 are SQVTM and ANQGSEA. The CDR3 reads CSVAPGSYEQYF. CDR3 in DNA: TGCAGCGTGGCCCCGGGGTCCTACGAGCAGTACTTC.

Only a few counts were recorded for this clonotype. The chain combines TRBV7-8 with TRBJ1-2; 9 nucleotides align to TRBD1. The CDR3 is 15 amino acids. Trimming at V came to 5 bases and at J to 3 bases, leaving 7 bases not matched to a gene. Germline CDR1 is SGHVS and CDR2 is FQNEAQ. Written as DNA, the CDR3 is TGTGCCAGCAGCCTGAACAGGGGGCAGTACTATGGCTACACCTTC. Its translation is CASSLNRGQYYGYTF.

This clonotype was counted ten times or more. The V call is TRBV29-1, the J call TRBJ1-5, with D perhaps matching TRBD1 (5 bases). V was trimmed by 6 bases and J by 7 bases, leaving 16 bases between them. The V gene's germline CDR1 is SQVTM and CDR2 ANQGSEA. The CDR3 spans 13 residues. CDR3 coding DNA: TGCAGCGTCGCCGGGGCCACCGGGCAGCCCCAGCATTTT. It encodes CSVAGATGQPQHF.

This clonotype has a handful of counts. The chain joins TRBV20-1 to TRBJ2-4; unclear D gene. Germline CDR1 and CDR2: DFQATT and SNEGSKA (reference sequence). V lost 0 bases and J lost 6, with 15 bases in between. CDR3 length: 15 residues. CDR3: CSARDSSSVGNIQYF. CDR3 nucleotides: TGCAGTGCTAGAGATTCGTCTTCGGTGGGAAACATTCAGTACTTC.

This clonotype was seen only a few times. V gene TRBV20-1 combines with J gene TRBJ1-2, with TRBD1 matching over 9 bases. V trimming: 3 bases; J trimming: 4 bases; junction bases outside the gene matches: 9. Germline values: CDR1 DFQATT, CDR2 SNEGSKA (reference sequence). CDR3 size: 15 residues. The CDR3 here is CSASSRGQGFYGYTF. The CDR3 bases are TGCAGTGCTAGCTCCCGGGGACAGGGATTCTATGGCTACACCTTC.

This clonotype has a count of ten or more. This sequence joins TRBV5-6 and TRBJ2-7; maybe TRBD2 (6 bases). Germline CDR1 SGHDT, CDR2 YYEEEE. Trimming removed 3 bases at V and 2 bases at J, with 12 bases between. This CDR3 has 14 residues. CDR3 coding DNA: TGTGCCAGCAGCTCTCTCAAGCGGGCCTACGAGCAGTACTTC. It translates to CASSSLKRAYEQYF.

In its sample, this clonotype was seen many times. This chain joins TRBV11-2 and TRBJ1-1, with 9 bases aligning to TRBD1. Germline V gene data show CDR1 as SGHAT and CDR2 as FQNNGV. V lost 3 bases to trimming and J lost 3 bases; unmatched junction nucleotides: 8. There are 16 residues in the CDR3. As DNA, the CDR3 is TGTGCCAGCAGCTTCTTCGGGGGACAGGGATACACTGAAGCTTTCTTT. Translated, it gives CASSFFGGQGYTEAFF.

The V and J genes are TRBV4-3 and TRBJ2-3, with unresolved D. From germline, CDR1 is LGHNA and CDR2 YSLEER. The CDR3 has 11 amino acids. Trimming took 1 base from V and 10 from J, leaving 6 bases between them. In DNA form, the CDR3 reads TGCGCCAGCAGCCAAGGTAGCTCGCAGTATTTT. Translating gives CASSQGSSQYF.

This clonotype was picked up a small number of times. This rearrangement joins TRBV10-3 to TRBJ2-3, with 9 bases lining up with TRBD1. J lost 6 bases, V lost 6 bases, and 10 bases had no gene match. This CDR3 is 15 amino acids long. In germline, CDR1 is ENHRY, CDR2 SYGVKD. This chain's CDR3 is CAISETGTGKDTQYF. The CDR3 bases are TGTGCCATCAGCGAGACAGGGACAGGGAAGGATACGCAGTATTTT.

Only a few counts were recorded for this clonotype. V usage is TRBV14 and J usage is TRBJ1-6; maybe TRBD1 (5 bases). The CDR3 is 14 amino acids. The V gene lost 5 bases and the J gene lost 6 bases, with 11 bases spanning the gap. The germline V gene encodes CDR1 SGHDN and CDR2 FVKESK. CDR3 protein: CASSRRDRNSPLHF. CDR3 nucleotides: TGTGCCAGCAGCAGGAGGGACCGTAATTCACCCCTCCACTTT.

This chain uses TRBV20-1 with TRBJ2-1; TRBD2 matches at 10 bases. V shed 3 bases, J shed 16 bases, and the junction held 9 bases outside the gene matches. CDR3 length: 12 residues. CDR1 and CDR2 (germline): DFQATT, SNEGSKA (reference sequence). The CDR3 here is CSARKTSGRFFF. CDR3 DNA: TGCAGTGCTAGGAAGACTAGCGGGCGATTCTTCTTC.

Notes on this clonotype: The junction and the germline gene differ at one end; a read error may be behind it. The chain is built from TRBV11-2 and TRBJ2-1, with 8 bases lining up with TRBD2. Germline V gene data show CDR1 as SGHAT and CDR2 as FQNNGV. This CDR3 comprises 19 residues. The CDR3 sequence is CASSVDSSSGVSSYNEKFF. In DNA, the CDR3 is TGTGCCAGCAGCGTCGATTCGAGTAGCGGGGTGAGCTCCTACAATGAGAAGTTCTTC. The whole variable domain, filled in from reference TRBV11-2 and TRBJ2-1, reads EAGVAQSPRYKIIEKRQSVAFWCNPISGHATLYWYQQILGQGPKLLIQFQNNGVVDDSQLPKDRFSAERLKGVDSTLKIQPAKLEDSAVYLCASSVDSSSGVSSYNEKFFGPGTRLTVL.

This clonotype was seen ten or more times. In nucleotides, the CDR3 is TGTGCCATCAGTGAAGGGACAGGCTACGAGCAGTACTTC. Residues: CAISEGTGYEQYF. This rearrangement joins TRBV10-3 to TRBJ2-7, with TRBD1 matching over 8 bases. Unmatched junction bases numbered 1, after V lost 3 bases and J lost 3 bases. Germline CDR1 reads ENHRY; CDR2 reads SYGVKD. There are 13 residues in the CDR3.

The J gene is TRBJ2-1, the V gene TRBV29-1; possibly TRBD2 for D (6 bases). The V end lost 6 bases, the J end lost 4 bases, and 13 bases lay between the germline ends. The CDR3 is made up of 13 amino acids. CDR1 and CDR2 (germline): SQVTM, ANQGSEA. In DNA, the CDR3 is TGCAGCGTAGATAGCGGAAAGTACAATGAGCAGTTCTTC. It translates to CSVDSGKYNEQFF.

This clonotype was seen a few times. The gene calls are TRBV28 and TRBJ2-6; tentatively, D is TRBD1 or TRBD2 (5 bases each). The germline V gene encodes CDR1 MDHEN and CDR2 SYDVKM. The CDR3 runs to 15 residues. Deletions cut 3 bases from V and 4 bases from J, with 10 bases between. The DNA of the CDR3 is TGTGCCAGCAGTTTCCGGGGCAACGGGGCCAACGTCCTGACTTTC. This encodes CASSFRGNGANVLTF.

V is TRBV10-3 and J is TRBJ2-1; TRBD2 might be the D (6 bases). Trimming removed 4 bases from V and 8 bases from J, with 12 bases in between. This CDR3 has 13 residues. Per the germline V gene, CDR1 is ENHRY and CDR2 is SYGVKD. CDR3 residues: CAISVSSGDEQFF. DNA for the CDR3: TGTGCCATCAGTGTGTCTTCGGGGGATGAGCAGTTCTTC.

The gene calls are TRBV20-1 and TRBJ1-4; D not certain. Trimming took 5 bases from V and 8 from J, leaving 18 bases between them. Germline V CDR1 and CDR2: DFQATT, SNEGSKA (reference sequence). CDR3 length: 14 amino acids. The CDR3, as DNA: TGCAGTGCTTCCGACGGATATCCGGGGGAAAAACTGTTTTTT. Translated: CSASDGYPGEKLFF.

The chain uses TRBV24-1 and TRBJ2-7, with 8 bases lining up with TRBD1. Germline assignment: CDR1 KGHDR and CDR2 SFDVKD. The V gene end was trimmed by 3 bases and the J gene end by 3 bases; junction bases not matched to a gene: 3. The CDR3 runs to 14 residues. DNA of the CDR3: TGTGCCACCAGTGATACGACAGGGGACTACGAGCAGTACTTC. As protein: CATSDTTGDYEQYF.

This clonotype was observed a few times. The J gene is TRBJ2-7, the V gene TRBV7-2; tentative D call: TRBD1 (5 bases). Trimming removed 3 bases from V and 5 bases from J, with 11 bases in between. The CDR3 loop spans 13 amino acids. Germline CDR1 SGHTA, CDR2 FQGNSA. The CDR3 is CASSFQGTDEQYF. DNA for the CDR3: TGTGCCAGCAGCTTCCAGGGAACCGACGAGCAGTACTTC. The full variable domain, its missing parts supplied by reference TRBV7-2 and TRBJ2-7, is GAGVSQSPSNKVTEKGKDVELRCDPISGHTALYWYRQSLGQGLEFLIYFQGNSAPDKSGLPSDRFSAERTGGSVSTLTIQRTQQEDSAVYLCASSFQGTDEQYFGPGTRLTVT.

This clonotype was detected a few times. The chain couples TRBV7-9 to TRBJ2-1; 7 bases align to TRBD2. The CDR3 consists of 15 residues. The ends lost 1 base at V and 8 bases at J; junction bases unmatched: 8. The V gene's germline CDR1 is SEHNR and CDR2 FQNEAQ (reference sequence). CDR3 sequence reads: CASSLGSGARDEQFF. The CDR3 DNA follows: TGTGCCAGCAGCTTAGGCAGCGGGGCTCGGGATGAGCAGTTCTTC.

This clonotype was found a few times. V and J are TRBV7-6 and TRBJ2-7; possibly TRBD2 for D (6 bases). CDR3 length equals 13 residues. CDR1 and CDR2 (germline): SGHVS, FNYEAQ. Between the trimmed V and J ends, which lost 5 bases and 4 bases, there was a span of 12 bases. The CDR3 DNA follows: TGTGCCAGCAGCCCAAGGACTAAATACGAGCAGTACTTC. The encoded protein is CASSPRTKYEQYF.

This clonotype occurred a few times. One end of the junction does not line up with germline, which may come from a read error. The chain employs TRBV6-2 or TRBV6-3 and TRBJ1-4; D possibly corresponds to TRBD1 (6 bases). The CDR3 runs 12 residues. Germline V gives CDR1 MNHEY, CDR2 SVGEGT. In DNA, the CDR3 is TGTGCCAGAAGTTACAGGGATCGCAAGCTGTTTTTT. Residues: CARSYRDRKLFF.

This clonotype has just a few counts. The V and J genes are TRBV4-3 and TRBJ2-7; 9 positions agree with TRBD2. CDR3 length: 16 amino acids. Unmatched junction bases numbered 6, after V lost 0 bases and J lost 3 bases. Germline V gene data show CDR1 as LGHNA and CDR2 as YSLEER. The CDR3 DNA reads TGCGCCAGCAGCCAAGATAGGCCTAGCGGGAACTACGAGCAGTACTTC. Translating it yields CASSQDRPSGNYEQYF.

Within the sample, this clonotype is medium-sized. The junction and the germline gene differ at one end; a read error may be behind it. The chain links TRBV5-1 to TRBJ1-1; D perhaps matches TRBD1 (5 bases). CDR1 is SGHRS, CDR2 YFSETQ, per germline. This CDR3 has 14 residues. The CDR3: CASSLEGVGTEAFF. The CDR3 DNA sequence: TGTGCCAGCAGCTTAGAAGGGGTAGGCACTGAAGCTTTCTTT.

This clonotype was seen only once. This chain joins TRBV7-9 and TRBJ2-1, with TRBD1 matching over 8 bases. Unmatched junction bases numbered 9, after V lost 7 bases and J lost 7 bases. The CDR3 has 14 amino acids. Germline V gene sequence: CDR1 SEHNR, CDR2 FQNEAQ (reference sequence). The CDR3 DNA sequence: TGTGCCAGCACCCGGACAGGGTATAGGAATGAGCAGTTCTTC. Translation gives CASTRTGYRNEQFF.

The table lists this clonotype with a few counts. The V and J genes are TRBV19 and TRBJ2-6; D gene uncertain. The CDR3 is made up of 19 amino acids. Trimming left V 8 bases short and J 0 bases short, with 23 bases between. Germline loops: CDR1 LNHDA, CDR2 SQIVND (reference sequence). This CDR3 reads CASSPVVPNIGSGANVLTF. In DNA, the CDR3 is TGTGCCAGTTCCCCCGTGGTCCCCAATATCGGCTCTGGGGCCAACGTCCTGACTTTC.

V gene TRBV29-1 combines with J gene TRBJ1-2, with D possibly being TRBD1 (6 bases). Germline lookup yields CDR1 SQVTM and CDR2 ANQGSEA. The V end was cut by 7 bases, the J end by 6 bases, with 15 bases between. The CDR3 totals 12 residues. CDR3 region: CSAYRVGDGYTF. CDR3 sequence (DNA): TGCAGCGCGTACAGGGTCGGGGATGGCTACACCTTC.

The gene calls are TRBV6-2 or TRBV6-3 and TRBJ2-2; a weak D match, TRBD1 (6 bases). Trimming removed 6 bases from V and 5 bases from J, with 22 bases in between. CDR3 size: 17 residues. The V gene's germline CDR1 is MNHEY and CDR2 SVGEGT. This CDR3 reads CASSAPYRADRTGELFF. The CDR3 DNA reads TGTGCCAGCAGCGCGCCCTACAGGGCTGACAGGACCGGGGAGCTGTTTTTT.

The chain carries TRBV24-1 and TRBJ1-5, with TRBD1 matching over 7 bases. The CDR3 contains 14 residues. Germline assignment: CDR1 KGHDR and CDR2 SFDVKD. Trimming took 4 bases from V and 6 from J; bases not matched to a gene: 5. The CDR3 sequence is CATSETGFSQPQHF. In DNA form, the CDR3 reads TGTGCCACCAGTGAGACAGGGTTTTCTCAGCCCCAGCATTTT.